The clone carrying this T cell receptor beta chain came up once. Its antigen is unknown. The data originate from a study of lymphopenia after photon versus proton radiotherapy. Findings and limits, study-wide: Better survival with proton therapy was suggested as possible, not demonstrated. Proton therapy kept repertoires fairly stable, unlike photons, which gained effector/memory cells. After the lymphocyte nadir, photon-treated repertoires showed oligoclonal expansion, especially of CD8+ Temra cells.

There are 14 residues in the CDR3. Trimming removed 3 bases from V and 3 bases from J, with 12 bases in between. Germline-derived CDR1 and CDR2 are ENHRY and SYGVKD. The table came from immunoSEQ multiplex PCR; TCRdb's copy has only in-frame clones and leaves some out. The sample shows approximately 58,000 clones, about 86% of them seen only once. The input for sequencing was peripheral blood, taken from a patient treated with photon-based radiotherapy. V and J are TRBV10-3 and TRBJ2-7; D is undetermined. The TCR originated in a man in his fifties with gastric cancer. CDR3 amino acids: CAISEEAQYYEQYF. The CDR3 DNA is TGTGCCATCAGTGAAGAAGCACAGTACTACGAGCAGTACTTC.